The clone carrying this TCR beta chain was counted between two and nine times. The sample is drawn from a study of early T cells in non-severe SARS-CoV-2 infection. About the research overall: Whole-blood bulk RNA, unsorted, was sequenced, and chains were unpaired.

Researchers tagged individual cDNA molecules with unique molecular identifiers. TCRdb processed the 5' RACE reads anew with MiXCR; each CDR3 protein has one entry. The sample contains roughly 52,000 distinct CDR3 sequences, around 6.5% of which appear only once. V was pared by 0 bases and J by 7 bases, with 12 bases between. This CDR3 has 13 residues. Germline CDR1 reads DFQATT; CDR2 reads SNEGSKA (reference sequence). The origin of this receptor is an adult who was a healthcare worker with PCR-confirmed SARS-CoV-2 infection or an uninfected control (not recorded which). V gene TRBV20-1 combines with J gene TRBJ1-2, with a weak D call TRBD1 (5 bases). Material: whole blood, obtained at baseline. The CDR3 reads CSARDLRAAGYTF. DNA of the CDR3: TGCAGTGCTAGAGATCTCAGGGCCGCTGGCTACACCTTC.